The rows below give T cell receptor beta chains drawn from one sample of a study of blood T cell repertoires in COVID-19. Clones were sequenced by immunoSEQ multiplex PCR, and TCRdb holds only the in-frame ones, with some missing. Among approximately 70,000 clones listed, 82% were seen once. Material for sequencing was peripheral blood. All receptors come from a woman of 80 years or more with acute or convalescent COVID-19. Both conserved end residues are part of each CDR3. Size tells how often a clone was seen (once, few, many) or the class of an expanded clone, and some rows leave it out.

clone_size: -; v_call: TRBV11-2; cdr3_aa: CASSFGGKGSNEQFF
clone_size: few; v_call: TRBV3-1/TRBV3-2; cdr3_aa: CASSQEGTSGSWVDTQYF
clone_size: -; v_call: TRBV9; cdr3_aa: CASSVEGVNEQYF
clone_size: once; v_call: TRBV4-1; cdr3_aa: CASSQVTGGAFF
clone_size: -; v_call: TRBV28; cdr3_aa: CASRSPGQGETQYF
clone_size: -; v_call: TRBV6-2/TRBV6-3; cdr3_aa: CASSVWTRSYNEQFF
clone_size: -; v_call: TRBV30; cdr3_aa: CAWSDGTNEKLFF
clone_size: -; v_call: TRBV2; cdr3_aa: CASSERYTQYF
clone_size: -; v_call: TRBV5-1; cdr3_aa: CASSFLGRETQYF
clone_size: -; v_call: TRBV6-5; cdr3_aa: CASNTGGGWSEQYF
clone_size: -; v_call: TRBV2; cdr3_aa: CASRWQGKFTNEKLFF
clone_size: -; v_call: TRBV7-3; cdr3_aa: CASSLMGGQSYEQYF
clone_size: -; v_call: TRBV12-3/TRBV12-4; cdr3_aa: CASSHDRVYGYTF
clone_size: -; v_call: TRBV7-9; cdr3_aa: CASSLGSGGHGANVLTF
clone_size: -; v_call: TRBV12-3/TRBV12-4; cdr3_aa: CASSFSGYEQYF
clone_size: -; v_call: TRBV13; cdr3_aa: CASSLEREVEQYF
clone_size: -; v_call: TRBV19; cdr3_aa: CASSSGTLHSNTEAFF
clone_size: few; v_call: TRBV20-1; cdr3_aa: CSASGLAEYYNEQFF
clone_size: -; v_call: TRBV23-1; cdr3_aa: CASSSFAYPGLEETQYF
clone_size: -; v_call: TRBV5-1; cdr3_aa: CASSPSMADTQYF
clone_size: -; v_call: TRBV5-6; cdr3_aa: CASSLVNRGWNEQYF
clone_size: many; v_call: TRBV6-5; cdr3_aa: CASSFYNEQFF